This entry describes one T cell receptor beta chain. The antigen is unknown. The CDR3 runs 13 residues. The V gene lost 6 bases and the J gene lost 7 bases, with 15 bases spanning the gap. Germline loops: CDR1 WSHSY, CDR2 SAAADI. This sample is drawn from a study of Graves' ophthalmopathy and Graves' hyperthyroidism. Points from the study as a whole: In predicting ophthalmopathy progression, the model reached approximately 71% sensitivity and 72% to 80% specificity.

From RNA, the CDR3 regions of TCR beta chains were amplified and sequenced. HTBI-primed RT-PCR formed the first round, and a multiplex PCR formed the second. TCRdb fed the multiplex PCR reads into MiXCR, producing one record per CDR3 protein. The sample includes around 520,000 distinct CDR3 sequences, under 45% seen only once; the top ten take about 4.2%. This chain joins TRBV10-2 and TRBJ1-2; D ambiguous. The receptor was derived from an adult man with Graves' hyperthyroidism. Sequencing was performed on peripheral blood or thyroid tissue (not recorded which). The CDR3 DNA reads as TGCGCCAGCAGCGGACGGGTTTCAATTGGCTACACCTTC. This gives the protein CASSGRVSIGYTF.